This is a list of T cell receptor beta chains from one sample in a study of shared clonotypes between healthy human individuals. Here immunoSEQ multiplex PCR was the method, and the copy in TCRdb shows in-frame clones only, minus some. The sample has 2 million to 3 million clones, over 85% seen once. The sequencing sample was made of naive CD4+ T cells from PBMCs. The receptor set was obtained from a man aged 18 to 30 in good health. Some clones in this sample may be carry-over from other donors' samples. The CDR3 runs from the conserved cysteine through the conserved F or W. A D gene is named only where the DNA matches it firmly. Rows may omit the clone size; those that give it use once, few, many or a size class.

CDR3 DNA | CDR3 protein | clone size | J gene | V gene | D gene
TGCAGCGTTGGTCCGGGACAAGAGACCCAGTACTTC | CSVGPGQETQYF | once | TRBJ2-5 | TRBV29-1 | -
TGTGCCAGCAGCTTCTTTGGACAGGGGGGTTACGAGCAGTACTTC | CASSFFGQGGYEQYF | - | TRBJ2-7 | TRBV5-6 | TRBD1
TGTGCCAGCAGTTTATTGGGGAGATGGGGGACCGGGGAGCTGTTTTTT | CASSLLGRWGTGELFF | - | TRBJ2-2 | TRBV27 | -
TGCGCCAGCAGTGATAGGTTGGGGGTAAGGGGCAATCAGCCCCAGCATTTT | CASSDRLGVRGNQPQHF | - | TRBJ1-5 | TRBV10-2 | -
TGCGCCAGCAGCTTGGCTCGGGAGTCCACTGAAGCTTTCTTT | CASSLARESTEAFF | - | TRBJ1-1 | TRBV5-1 | -
TGTGCCAGTAGTATCCCCCGAGGTGGGACAGATACGCAGTATTTT | CASSIPRGGTDTQYF | - | TRBJ2-3 | TRBV19 | -
TGTGCCTGGAGTCGACAAGCCCGGGGCGAGCAGTACTTC | CAWSRQARGEQYF | once | TRBJ2-7 | TRBV30 | -
TGTGCCAGTAGTCCTAGGGACCCTTGGCAGCCCCAGCATTTT | CASSPRDPWQPQHF | - | TRBJ1-5 | TRBV19 | -
TGCAGCGCTGCCCCCTCAGGGATCACAGATACGCAGTATTTT | CSAAPSGITDTQYF | - | TRBJ2-3 | TRBV29-1 | -
TGTGCCAGCAGCGTAGCTCAGATGAACACTGAAGCTTTCTTT | CASSVAQMNTEAFF | - | TRBJ1-1 | TRBV9 | -
TGTGCCAGCAGTGATCCTCCGACTAGCGGGAGAAGTTACTTC | CASSDPPTSGRSYF | once | TRBJ2-7 | TRBV6-5 | TRBD2
TGTGCCAGCAGTTTCAGGGGGGGCAGTAACTATGGCTACACCTTC | CASSFRGGSNYGYTF | - | TRBJ1-2 | TRBV6-5 | TRBD1
TGTGCCAGCAGTTTGGCCGGGCTAGGTGGGAAACTGTTTTTT | CASSLAGLGGKLFF | - | TRBJ1-4 | TRBV28 | -
TGTGCCACCAGCAGATGGGGGGGAAATGGGCCCCAGCATTTT | CATSRWGGNGPQHF | - | TRBJ1-5 | TRBV15 | -
TGCGCCAGCAGCACCCAGGGGGGAGACAATGAGCAGTTCTTC | CASSTQGGDNEQFF | - | TRBJ2-1 | TRBV5-1 | -
TGTGCCAGCCTAGCGGAAGGGATCGAGGGCGGAAACACCATATATTTT | CASLAEGIEGGNTIYF | - | TRBJ1-3 | TRBV28 | -
TGTGCCAGCAGTAAGACAGGGGGCGGCTACGAGCAGTACTTC | CASSKTGGGYEQYF | - | TRBJ2-7 | TRBV6-5 | TRBD1
TGTGCCAGCAGCTTAGCGGGGGGACAGCCCCAGCATTTT | CASSLAGGQPQHF | - | TRBJ1-5 | TRBV7-2 | -
TGCGCCAGCAGCCAAGATAGAGGGTACGAGCAGTACTTC | CASSQDRGYEQYF | - | TRBJ2-7 | TRBV4-1 | -